These T cell receptor beta chains were read from a single sample in a study of blood T cell repertoires in COVID-19. The repertoire was sequenced with immunoSEQ multiplex PCR; TCRdb's copy has only in-frame clones and lacks some. Of about 330,000 clones listed, roughly nine tenths are singletons. The sequenced sample was PBMCs or T cells enriched from blood (not recorded which). Every receptor here comes from a woman aged 30 to 39 who had recovered from COVID-19. CDR3s include the opening cysteine and the closing phenylalanine or tryptophan. Rows give clone size only sometimes, using once, few, many, or a class for an expanded clone.

clone size: -
V gene: TRBV4-2
CDR3 protein: CASSYRDRGEVEAFF

clone size: -
V gene: TRBV9
CDR3 protein: CASSEGQVNEKLFF

clone size: -
V gene: TRBV19
CDR3 protein: CASTRAVANYGYTF

clone size: -
V gene: TRBV5-5
CDR3 protein: CASSLRLAPTYEQYF

clone size: -
V gene: TRBV4-2
CDR3 protein: CASSQDGTNYEQYF

clone size: -
V gene: TRBV24-1
CDR3 protein: CATSDHVWDKKSTDTQYF

clone size: -
V gene: TRBV29-1
CDR3 protein: CSVAVRGRRVGLDTQYF

clone size: once
V gene: TRBV27
CDR3 protein: CASRPRAPETYGYTF

clone size: -
V gene: TRBV11-1
CDR3 protein: CASSQGQGREKLFF

clone size: -
V gene: TRBV28
CDR3 protein: CASSLLDGGAQPQHF

clone size: once
V gene: TRBV9
CDR3 protein: CASSKTGTDTQYF

clone size: -
V gene: TRBV27
CDR3 protein: CASSTTSGNLYEQYF